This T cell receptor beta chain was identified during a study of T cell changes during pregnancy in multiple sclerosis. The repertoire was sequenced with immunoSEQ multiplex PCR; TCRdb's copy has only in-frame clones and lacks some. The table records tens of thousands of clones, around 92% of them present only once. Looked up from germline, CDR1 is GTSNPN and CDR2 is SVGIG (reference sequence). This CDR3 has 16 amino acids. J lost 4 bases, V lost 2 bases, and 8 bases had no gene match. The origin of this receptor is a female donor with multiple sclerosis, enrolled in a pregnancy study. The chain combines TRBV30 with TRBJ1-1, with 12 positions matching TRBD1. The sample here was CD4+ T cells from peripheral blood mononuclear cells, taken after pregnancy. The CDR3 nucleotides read TGTGCCTGGAGTCTCGGGACAGGGGGCCGAGGCACTGAAGCTTTCTTT. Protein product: CAWSLGTGGRGTEAFF.